These 10 T cell receptor beta chains share one sample of origin, sequenced in a study of T cells in localized non-small cell lung cancer. The protocol was immunoSEQ multiplex PCR, while the TCRdb copy is restricted to in-frame clones and leaves out a portion. The sample has some 7,000 clones, roughly 50% seen once. The starting material was lymph node tissue, obtained before any cancer treatment. These receptors originate from a female donor over 55 with stage I lung adenocarcinoma.

The gene calls are TRBV6-4 and TRBJ1-1, with D possibly being TRBD1 (5 bases). There are 13 residues in the CDR3. Germline-derived CDR1 and CDR2 are MRHNA and SNTAGT. V gave up 5 bases and J gave up 8 bases, with 15 bases separating them. CDR3 DNA sequence: TGTGCCAGCAGTCGGACACCCGTGGGGGAAGCTTTCTTT. It translates to CASSRTPVGEAFF.

V and J are TRBV11-3 and TRBJ2-1; TRBD2 matches 9 bases. Losses at the gene ends were 5 bases for V and 4 bases for J; bases not matched to a gene: 15. The CDR3 spans 18 residues. CDR1 and CDR2 from the germline V gene are SGHNT and YENEEA. DNA for the CDR3: TGTGCCAGCAGCCCCGGGGGCGGGGGGGCCAGGAGATACAATGAGCAGTTCTTC. Protein: CASSPGGGGARRYNEQFF.

This clone has just a few counts. V gene TRBV5-1 combines with J gene TRBJ1-1; D perhaps matches TRBD1 (5 bases). Germline loops: CDR1 SGHRS, CDR2 YFSETQ. Deletions cut 3 bases from V and 0 bases from J, with 9 bases between. The CDR3 is 14 amino acids. The CDR3, as DNA: TGCGCCAGCAGCTGGGACGGACTGAACACTGAAGCTTTCTTT. Translated: CASSWDGLNTEAFF.

In its sample, this clone was seen once. The chain is built from TRBV18 and TRBJ2-7, with 7 bases identical to TRBD1. The CDR3 sequence is 14 residues long. CDR1 and CDR2 (germline): KGHSH, LQKENI. V was clipped by 4 bases and J by 2 bases; unmatched bases: 5. In DNA form, the CDR3 reads TGTGCCAGCTCACGGGACAGCCAAGCCTACGAGCAGTACTTC. This translates into CASSRDSQAYEQYF.

In this sample, this clone turned up a few times. The V gene is TRBV12-5, the J gene TRBJ2-7; no reliable D call. The CDR3 covers 11 residues. The ends were cut back, 6 bases at V and 7 bases at J, with 10 bases in the middle. Looked up from germline, CDR1 is LGHNT and CDR2 is FRNRAP. CDR3 protein: CASGRWSEQYF. The CDR3 bases are TGTGCTAGTGGAAGGTGGAGTGAGCAGTACTTC. Variable domain in full (rest from reference TRBV12-5 and TRBJ2-7): DARVTQTPRHKVTEMGQEVTMRCQPILGHNTVFWYRQTMMQGLELLAYFRNRAPLDDSGMPKDRFSAEMPDATLATLKIQPSEPRDSAVYFCASGRWSEQYFGPGTRLTVT.

The chain has TRBV9 and TRBJ2-3, with 7 bases identical to TRBD2. V gave up 4 bases and J gave up 2 bases; unmatched junction bases: 7. This CDR3 contains 15 residues. Per the germline V gene, CDR1 is SGDLS and CDR2 is YYNGEE. Here the CDR3 DNA reads TGTGCCAGCAGCCCGAGCGGGGCCCTCACAGATACGCAGTATTTT. Protein sequence: CASSPSGALTDTQYF.

This chain connects TRBV6-7 to TRBJ2-3; 14 bases are a match to TRBD2. TRBV6-7 carries the ORF label, with uncertain function. Trimming took 10 bases from V and 2 from J; bases not matched to a gene: 14. The CDR3 sequence is 18 residues long. The CDR3 DNA reads as TGTGCCACCAGGCCTCGGACTAGCGGGGGGTACCCCACAGATACGCAGTATTTT. Its translation is CATRPRTSGGYPTDTQYF.

This clone turned up a few times. The chain recombines TRBV6-8 with TRBJ1-1; D is unclear. Germline V gene data show CDR1 as MNHGY and CDR2 as SAAAGT. This CDR3 comprises 13 residues. Trimming shortened V by 2 bases and J by 3 bases, and 7 bases separated the two germline ends. Written as DNA, the CDR3 is TGTGCCAGCAGTTACAGCGCAGACACTGAAGCTTTCTTT. Amino acid sequence: CASSYSADTEAFF.

This clone was seen only once. CDR3: CASNPGQGTEAFF. In nucleotides, the CDR3 is TGTGCCAGTAATCCGGGACAGGGTACTGAAGCTTTCTTT. V and J are TRBV19 and TRBJ1-1, with 9 bases aligning to TRBD1. The J segment lost 5 bases and the V segment lost 7 bases, leaving 5 bases of the junction unmatched. CDR1 is LNHDA and CDR2 is SQIVND in the germline V gene (reference sequence). This CDR3 contains 13 residues.

V is TRBV11-3 and J is TRBJ2-3; 7 bases align to TRBD2. This CDR3 comprises 14 residues. Germline V CDR1 and CDR2: SGHNT, YENEEA. V lost 4 bases and J lost 4; bases outside the gene matches: 5. CDR3 nucleotides: TGTGCCAGCAGCTCCGGACTAGTCTCAGATACGCAGTATTTT. It is translated as CASSSGLVSDTQYF.